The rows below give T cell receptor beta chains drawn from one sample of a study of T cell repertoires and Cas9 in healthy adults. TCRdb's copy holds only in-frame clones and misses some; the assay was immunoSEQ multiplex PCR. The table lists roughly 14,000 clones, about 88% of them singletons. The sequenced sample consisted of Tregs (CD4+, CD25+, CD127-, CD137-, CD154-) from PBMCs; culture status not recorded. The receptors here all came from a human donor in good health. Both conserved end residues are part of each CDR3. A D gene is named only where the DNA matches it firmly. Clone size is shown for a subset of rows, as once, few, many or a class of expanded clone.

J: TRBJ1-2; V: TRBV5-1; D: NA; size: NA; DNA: TGCGCCAGCAGCTTAAGGGGGATCGGTACAGACTATGGCTACACCTTC; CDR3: CASSLRGIGTDYGYTF
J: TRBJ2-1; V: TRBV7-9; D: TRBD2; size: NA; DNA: TGTGCCAGCAGCCGCCTCAGCGGGACTAACAATGAGCAGTTCTTC; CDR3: CASSRLSGTNNEQFF
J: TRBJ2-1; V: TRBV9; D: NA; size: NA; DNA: TGTGCCAGCAGCGTAGGTGTAGCCAGAGCTTGGCATGAGCAGTTCTTC; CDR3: CASSVGVARAWHEQFF
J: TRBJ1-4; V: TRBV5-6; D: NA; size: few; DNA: TGTGCCAGCAGCATGACCGGGGAACTGTTTTTT; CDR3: CASSMTGELFF
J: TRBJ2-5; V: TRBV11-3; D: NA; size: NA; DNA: TGTGCCAGCAGCTGGGGGCAGGGAATGCGAGAGACCCAGTACTTC; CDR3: CASSWGQGMRETQYF
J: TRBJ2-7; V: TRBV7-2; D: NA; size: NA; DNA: TGTGCCAGCAGCGCCCAACCCCTGACGTCCTACGAGCAGTACTTC; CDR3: CASSAQPLTSYEQYF
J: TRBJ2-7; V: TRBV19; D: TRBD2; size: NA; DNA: TGTGCCAGTACTAGCGGGGGGAAGAAGCAGTACTTC; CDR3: CASTSGGKKQYF
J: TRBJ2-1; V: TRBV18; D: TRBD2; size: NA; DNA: TGTGCCAGCTCACCAAGGATACGGGAGGCCGACAATGAGCAGTTCTTC; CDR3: CASSPRIREADNEQFF
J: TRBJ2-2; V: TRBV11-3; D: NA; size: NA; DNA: TGTGCCAGCAGCTTAGTGGGCAACACCGGGGAGCTGTTTTTT; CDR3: CASSLVGNTGELFF
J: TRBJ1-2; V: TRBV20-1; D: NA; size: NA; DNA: TGCAGTGCTTCAAGGGGGTATGGCTACACCTTC; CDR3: CSASRGYGYTF